This entry lists 5 T cell receptor beta chains sequenced from one sample in a study of shared clonotypes between healthy human individuals. Sequencing was performed with immunoSEQ multiplex PCR; in TCRdb, only in-frame clones are kept and a portion is missing. Among 170,000 or so clones listed, about 66% were seen once. Material for sequencing was memory CD4+ T cells sorted from blood. Subset denoted: CD45RA-negative fraction. These receptors came from a man aged 25 to 40 in good health.

This chain uses TRBV5-1 with TRBJ2-7; the D is unclear. The CDR3 has 12 residues. CDR1 and CDR2 (germline): SGHRS, YFSETQ. V was trimmed by 4 bases and J by 3 bases, leaving 8 bases between them. This chain's CDR3 is CASSLTGYEQYF. The CDR3 nucleotides read TGCGCCAGCAGCCTAACTGGCTACGAGCAGTACTTC.

This chain joins TRBV29-1 and TRBJ2-5; D might be TRBD1 or TRBD2, each matching 5 bases. From germline, CDR1 is SQVTM and CDR2 ANQGSEA. Trimming removed 7 bases at V and 0 bases at J, with 12 bases between. There are 13 residues in the CDR3. Here the CDR3 DNA reads TGCAGCGGCAAAGGGACCTACCAAGAGACCCAGTACTTC. It encodes CSGKGTYQETQYF.

A word on this clone: The same CDR3 also results from other DNA sequences found in this sample. V usage is TRBV18 and J usage is TRBJ2-5; D is unclear. CDR1 is KGHSH, CDR2 LQKENI, per germline. This CDR3 contains 14 residues. Trimming took 0 bases from V and 1 from J, leaving 6 bases between them. The CDR3 is CASSPPGPQETQYF. CDR3 sequence (DNA): TGTGCCAGCTCACCACCCGGGCCCCAAGAGACCCAGTACTTC.

The genes are TRBV5-6 and TRBJ1-1; possible D gene TRBD1, 5 bases. V was trimmed by 5 bases and J by 2 bases, leaving 10 bases between them. The germline CDR1 and CDR2 sequences are SGHDT and YYEEEE. This CDR3 region has 13 residues. The DNA for the CDR3 is TGTGCCAGCAGGGCGACAGACAACACTGAAGCTTTCTTT. Translation gives CASRATDNTEAFF.

This clone has only a few counts. The chain combines TRBV5-1 with TRBJ2-7; D not resolved. Trimming removed 4 bases at V and 5 bases at J, with 16 bases between. CDR1 is SGHRS and CDR2 is YFSETQ in the germline V gene. This CDR3 is built from 14 residues. The CDR3 nucleotides read TGCGCCAGCAGCCCTGAGCACAGAAAACACGAGCAGTACTTC. Its protein product is CASSPEHRKHEQYF.